The clone carrying this TCR beta chain showed up many times. MiXCR, applied by TCRdb to the RT-PCR reads, yields one record per CDR3 protein. The repertoire holds 100,000 to 120,000 distinct CDR3 sequences, with around 35% as singletons. Germline V lookup: CDR1 ENHRY, CDR2 SYGVKD. The CDR3 is 16 residues long. V dropped 0 bases and J dropped 2 bases, with 13 bases sitting between them. This record comes from a study of patients and donors after allogeneic stem cell transplantation. The sequencing sample was made of blood, either unsorted or a sorted T cell fraction (not recorded which). This receptor was taken from a human donor who was either an allogeneic HSCT recipient or a stem cell or donor lymphocyte infusion donor (not recorded which). It is not recorded whose cells these are; they may come from a transplant donor. This rearrangement joins TRBV10-3 to TRBJ1-2; D gene ambiguous. CDR3 residues: CAISESTRETNYGYTF. CDR3 nucleotide sequence: TGTGCCATCAGTGAGTCGACCCGGGAAACCAACTATGGCTACACCTTC.